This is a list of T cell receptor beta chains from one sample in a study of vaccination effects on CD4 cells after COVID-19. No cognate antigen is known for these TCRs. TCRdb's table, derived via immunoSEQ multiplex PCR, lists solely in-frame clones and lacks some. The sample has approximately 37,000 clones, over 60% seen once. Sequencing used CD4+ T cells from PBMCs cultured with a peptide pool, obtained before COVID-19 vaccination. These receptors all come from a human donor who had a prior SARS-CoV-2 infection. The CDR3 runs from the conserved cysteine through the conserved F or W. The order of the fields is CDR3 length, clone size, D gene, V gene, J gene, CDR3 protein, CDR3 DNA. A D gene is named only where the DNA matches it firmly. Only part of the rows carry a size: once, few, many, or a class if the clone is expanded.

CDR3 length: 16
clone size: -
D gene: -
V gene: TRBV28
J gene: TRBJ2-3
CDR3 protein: CASPPSRVRGADTQYF
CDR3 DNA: TGTGCCAGCCCCCCGTCCCGGGTCAGGGGGGCAGATACGCAGTATTTT

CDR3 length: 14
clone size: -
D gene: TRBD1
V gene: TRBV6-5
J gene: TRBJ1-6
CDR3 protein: CASSWTGDWSPLHF
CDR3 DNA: TGTGCCAGCAGTTGGACAGGGGATTGGTCACCCCTCCACTTT

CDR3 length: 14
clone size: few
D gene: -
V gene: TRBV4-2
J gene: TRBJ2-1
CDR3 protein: CASSQDPNAGEQFF
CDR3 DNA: TGTGCCAGCAGCCAAGATCCGAACGCTGGGGAGCAGTTCTTC

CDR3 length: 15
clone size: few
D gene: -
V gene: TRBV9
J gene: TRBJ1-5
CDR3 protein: CASSPTGGGNQPQHF
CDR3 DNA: TGTGCCAGCAGCCCGACGGGGGGAGGCAATCAGCCCCAGCATTTT

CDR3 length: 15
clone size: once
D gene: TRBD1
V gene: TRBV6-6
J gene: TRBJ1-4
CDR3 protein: CASRKTGLVNEKLFF
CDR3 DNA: TGTGCCAGCAGAAAGACAGGGCTGGTTAATGAAAAACTGTTTTTT

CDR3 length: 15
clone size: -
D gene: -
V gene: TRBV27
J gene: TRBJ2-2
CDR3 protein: CASSSGDGRTGELFF
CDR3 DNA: TGTGCCAGCAGTTCGGGGGACGGGCGCACCGGGGAGCTGTTTTTT

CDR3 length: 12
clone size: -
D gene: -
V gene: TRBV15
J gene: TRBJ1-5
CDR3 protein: CATSRAFQPQHF
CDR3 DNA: TGTGCCACCAGCAGAGCCTTTCAGCCCCAGCATTTT

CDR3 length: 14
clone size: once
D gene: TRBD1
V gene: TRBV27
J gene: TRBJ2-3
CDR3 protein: CASSYRGSTDTQYF
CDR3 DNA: TGTGCCAGCAGCTACAGGGGGAGCACAGATACGCAGTATTTT

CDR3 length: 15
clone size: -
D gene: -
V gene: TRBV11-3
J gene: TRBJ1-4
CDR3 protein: CASSPRGAGDEKLFF
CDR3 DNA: TGTGCCAGCAGCCCAAGGGGTGCGGGTGATGAAAAACTGTTTTTT

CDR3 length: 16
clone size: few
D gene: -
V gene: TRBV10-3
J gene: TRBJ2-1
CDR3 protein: CAISDLKGFSYNEQFF
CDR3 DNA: TGTGCCATCAGTGACTTGAAAGGGTTTTCCTACAATGAGCAGTTCTTC

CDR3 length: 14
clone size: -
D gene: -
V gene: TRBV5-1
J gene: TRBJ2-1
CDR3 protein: CASSLVAGQGEQFF
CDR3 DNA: TGCGCCAGCAGCTTGGTGGCGGGGCAGGGTGAGCAGTTCTTC

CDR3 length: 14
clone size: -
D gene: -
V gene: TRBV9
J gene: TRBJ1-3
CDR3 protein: CASSARGPGNTIYF
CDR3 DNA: TGTGCCAGCAGCGCCAGGGGACCTGGAAACACCATATATTTT

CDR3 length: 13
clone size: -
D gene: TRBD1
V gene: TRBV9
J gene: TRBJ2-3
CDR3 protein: CASSVQGVDTQYF
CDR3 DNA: TGTGCCAGCAGCGTCCAGGGGGTAGATACGCAGTATTTT

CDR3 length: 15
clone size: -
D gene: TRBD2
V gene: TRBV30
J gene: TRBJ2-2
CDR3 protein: CAWSWWRGGVGELFF
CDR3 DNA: TGTGCCTGGAGTTGGTGGAGGGGAGGGGTCGGGGAGCTGTTTTTT

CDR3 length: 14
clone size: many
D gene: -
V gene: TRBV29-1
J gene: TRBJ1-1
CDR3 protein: CSVMEGWAYTEAFF
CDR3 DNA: TGCAGCGTTATGGAGGGCTGGGCGTACACTGAAGCTTTCTTT

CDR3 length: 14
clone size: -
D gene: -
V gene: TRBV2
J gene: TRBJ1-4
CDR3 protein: CASSEAGITGKLFF
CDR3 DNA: TGTGCCAGCAGTGAAGCAGGGATTACGGGAAAACTGTTTTTT

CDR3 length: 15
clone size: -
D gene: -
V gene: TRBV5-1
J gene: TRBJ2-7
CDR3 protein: CASSQRRDLSYEQYF
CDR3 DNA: TGCGCCAGCAGCCAGAGACGGGATCTCTCCTACGAGCAGTACTTC

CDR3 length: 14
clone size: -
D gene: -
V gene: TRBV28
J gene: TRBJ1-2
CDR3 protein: CASNRGRSNYGYTF
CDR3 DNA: TGTGCCAGCAATAGGGGCAGGTCTAACTATGGCTACACCTTC

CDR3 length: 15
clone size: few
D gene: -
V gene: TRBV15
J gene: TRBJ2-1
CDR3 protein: CATSFGTYTYNEQFF
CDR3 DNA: TGTGCCACCAGCTTCGGGACTTACACCTACAATGAGCAGTTCTTC

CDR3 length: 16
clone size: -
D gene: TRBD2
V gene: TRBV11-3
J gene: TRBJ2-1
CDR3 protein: CASTPDGGRTRNEQFF
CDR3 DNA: TGTGCCAGCACCCCAGACGGCGGGAGGACCCGCAATGAGCAGTTCTTC

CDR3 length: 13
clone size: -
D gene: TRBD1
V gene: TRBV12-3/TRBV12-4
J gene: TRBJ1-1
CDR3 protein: CASSLRAGGEAFF
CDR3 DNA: TGTGCCAGCAGTTTAAGAGCAGGGGGTGAAGCTTTCTTT

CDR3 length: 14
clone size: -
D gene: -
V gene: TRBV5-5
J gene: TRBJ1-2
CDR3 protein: CASSRAPSNYGYTF
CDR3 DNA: TGTGCCAGCAGCCGGGCCCCGAGTAACTATGGCTACACCTTC

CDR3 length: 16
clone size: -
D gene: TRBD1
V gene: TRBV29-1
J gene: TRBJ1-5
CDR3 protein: CSVANPGQGGNQPQHF
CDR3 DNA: TGCAGCGTCGCGAACCCGGGACAGGGTGGGAATCAGCCCCAGCATTTT

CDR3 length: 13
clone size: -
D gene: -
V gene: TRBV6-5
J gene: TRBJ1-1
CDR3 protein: CASSSQLNTEAFF
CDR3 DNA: TGTGCCAGCAGTTCTCAGCTGAACACTGAAGCTTTCTTT

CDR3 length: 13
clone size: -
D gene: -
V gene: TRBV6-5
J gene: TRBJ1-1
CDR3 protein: CASGRTLNTEAFF
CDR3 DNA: TGTGCCAGCGGTCGTACCCTGAACACTGAAGCTTTCTTT

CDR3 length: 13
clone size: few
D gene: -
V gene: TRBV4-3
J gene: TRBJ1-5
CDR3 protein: CASSQDGVQPQHF
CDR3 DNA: TGCGCCAGCAGCCAAGATGGAGTTCAGCCCCAGCATTTT

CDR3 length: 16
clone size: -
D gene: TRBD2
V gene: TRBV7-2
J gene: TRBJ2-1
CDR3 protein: CASSLLGGSSYNEQFF
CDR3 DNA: TGTGCCAGCAGCTTATTGGGGGGGAGCTCCTACAATGAGCAGTTCTTC

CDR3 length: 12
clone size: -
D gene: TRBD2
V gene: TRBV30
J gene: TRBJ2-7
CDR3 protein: CAWSAGGYEQYF
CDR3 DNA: TGTGCCTGGAGTGCGGGAGGCTACGAGCAGTACTTC

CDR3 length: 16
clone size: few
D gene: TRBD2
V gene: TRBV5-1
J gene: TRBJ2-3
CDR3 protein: CASSLAPAGVGDTQYF
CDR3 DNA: TGCGCCAGCAGCTTGGCTCCAGCGGGGGTTGGAGATACGCAGTATTTT

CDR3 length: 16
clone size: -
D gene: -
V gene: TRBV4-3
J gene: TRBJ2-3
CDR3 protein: CASSQLFRDGTDTQYF
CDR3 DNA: TGCGCCAGCAGCCAATTGTTCAGGGACGGCACAGATACGCAGTATTTT

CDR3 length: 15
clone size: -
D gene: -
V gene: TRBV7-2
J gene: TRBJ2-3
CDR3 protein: CASSLAGGPVDTQYF
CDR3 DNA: TGTGCCAGCAGCTTAGCGGGGGGGCCAGTAGATACGCAGTATTTT

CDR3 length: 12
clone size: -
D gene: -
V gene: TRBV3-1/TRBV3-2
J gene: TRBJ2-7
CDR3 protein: CASSSTGYEQYF
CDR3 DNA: TGTGCCAGCAGCTCGACAGGCTACGAGCAGTACTTC

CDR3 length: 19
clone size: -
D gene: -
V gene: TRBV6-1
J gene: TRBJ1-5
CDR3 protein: CASSEETRGGIYSNQPQHF
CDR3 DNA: TGTGCCAGCAGTGAAGAAACGCGTGGAGGAATTTATAGCAATCAGCCCCAGCATTTT

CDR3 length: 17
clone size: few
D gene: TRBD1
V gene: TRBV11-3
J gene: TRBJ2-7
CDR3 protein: CASSSGWGQGATGEQYF
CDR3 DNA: TGTGCCAGCAGCTCGGGATGGGGACAGGGGGCAACGGGCGAGCAGTACTTC

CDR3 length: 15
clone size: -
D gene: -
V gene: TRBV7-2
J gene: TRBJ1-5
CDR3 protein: CASSPQAGSNQPQHF
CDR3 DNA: TGTGCCAGCAGCCCCCAGGCGGGGAGCAATCAGCCCCAGCATTTT

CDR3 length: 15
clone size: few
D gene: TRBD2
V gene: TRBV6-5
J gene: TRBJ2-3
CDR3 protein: CASSRTSGGTDTQYF
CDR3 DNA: TGTGCCAGCAGCCGTACTAGCGGGGGCACAGATACGCAGTATTTT

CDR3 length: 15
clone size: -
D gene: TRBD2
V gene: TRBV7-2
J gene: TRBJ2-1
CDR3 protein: CASSLSLAGYNEQFF
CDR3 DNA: TGTGCCAGCAGCTTATCGCTAGCGGGGTACAATGAGCAGTTCTTC

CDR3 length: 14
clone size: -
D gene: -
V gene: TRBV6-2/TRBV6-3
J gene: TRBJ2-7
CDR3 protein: CASSYGRGGQEQYF
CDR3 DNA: TGTGCCAGCAGTTACGGACGGGGTGGTCAGGAGCAGTACTTC

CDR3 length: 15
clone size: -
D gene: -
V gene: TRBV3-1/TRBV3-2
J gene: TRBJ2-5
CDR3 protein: CASSSGRDFQETQYF
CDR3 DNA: TGTGCCAGCAGCTCCGGACGGGATTTCCAAGAGACCCAGTACTTC

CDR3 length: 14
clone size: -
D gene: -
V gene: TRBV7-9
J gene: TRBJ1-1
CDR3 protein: CASSRTGRGTEAFF
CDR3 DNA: TGTGCCAGCAGCCGGACGGGTCGAGGGACTGAAGCTTTCTTT

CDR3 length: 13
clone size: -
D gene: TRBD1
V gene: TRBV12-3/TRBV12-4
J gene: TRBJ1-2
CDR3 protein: CASRNNRGYGYTF
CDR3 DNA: TGTGCCAGCAGAAATAACAGGGGGTATGGCTACACCTTC

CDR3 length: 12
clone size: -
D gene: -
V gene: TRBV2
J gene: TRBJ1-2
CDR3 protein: CASAGPNYGYTF
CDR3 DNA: TGTGCCAGCGCTGGGCCGAACTATGGCTACACCTTC

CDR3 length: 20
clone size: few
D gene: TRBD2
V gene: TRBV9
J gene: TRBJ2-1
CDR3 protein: CASSPSSRGVAGGRFNEQFF
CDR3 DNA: TGTGCCAGCAGCCCAAGTAGTCGTGGAGTAGCGGGGGGGCGGTTCAATGAGCAGTTCTTC

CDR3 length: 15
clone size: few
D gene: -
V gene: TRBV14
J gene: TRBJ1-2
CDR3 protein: CASSQDSWGGYGYTF
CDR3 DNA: TGTGCCAGCAGCCAAGATAGCTGGGGAGGCTATGGCTACACCTTC

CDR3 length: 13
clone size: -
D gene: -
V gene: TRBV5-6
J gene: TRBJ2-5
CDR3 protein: CASSLDLEETQYF
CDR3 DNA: TGTGCCAGCAGCTTGGACCTGGAAGAGACCCAGTACTTC